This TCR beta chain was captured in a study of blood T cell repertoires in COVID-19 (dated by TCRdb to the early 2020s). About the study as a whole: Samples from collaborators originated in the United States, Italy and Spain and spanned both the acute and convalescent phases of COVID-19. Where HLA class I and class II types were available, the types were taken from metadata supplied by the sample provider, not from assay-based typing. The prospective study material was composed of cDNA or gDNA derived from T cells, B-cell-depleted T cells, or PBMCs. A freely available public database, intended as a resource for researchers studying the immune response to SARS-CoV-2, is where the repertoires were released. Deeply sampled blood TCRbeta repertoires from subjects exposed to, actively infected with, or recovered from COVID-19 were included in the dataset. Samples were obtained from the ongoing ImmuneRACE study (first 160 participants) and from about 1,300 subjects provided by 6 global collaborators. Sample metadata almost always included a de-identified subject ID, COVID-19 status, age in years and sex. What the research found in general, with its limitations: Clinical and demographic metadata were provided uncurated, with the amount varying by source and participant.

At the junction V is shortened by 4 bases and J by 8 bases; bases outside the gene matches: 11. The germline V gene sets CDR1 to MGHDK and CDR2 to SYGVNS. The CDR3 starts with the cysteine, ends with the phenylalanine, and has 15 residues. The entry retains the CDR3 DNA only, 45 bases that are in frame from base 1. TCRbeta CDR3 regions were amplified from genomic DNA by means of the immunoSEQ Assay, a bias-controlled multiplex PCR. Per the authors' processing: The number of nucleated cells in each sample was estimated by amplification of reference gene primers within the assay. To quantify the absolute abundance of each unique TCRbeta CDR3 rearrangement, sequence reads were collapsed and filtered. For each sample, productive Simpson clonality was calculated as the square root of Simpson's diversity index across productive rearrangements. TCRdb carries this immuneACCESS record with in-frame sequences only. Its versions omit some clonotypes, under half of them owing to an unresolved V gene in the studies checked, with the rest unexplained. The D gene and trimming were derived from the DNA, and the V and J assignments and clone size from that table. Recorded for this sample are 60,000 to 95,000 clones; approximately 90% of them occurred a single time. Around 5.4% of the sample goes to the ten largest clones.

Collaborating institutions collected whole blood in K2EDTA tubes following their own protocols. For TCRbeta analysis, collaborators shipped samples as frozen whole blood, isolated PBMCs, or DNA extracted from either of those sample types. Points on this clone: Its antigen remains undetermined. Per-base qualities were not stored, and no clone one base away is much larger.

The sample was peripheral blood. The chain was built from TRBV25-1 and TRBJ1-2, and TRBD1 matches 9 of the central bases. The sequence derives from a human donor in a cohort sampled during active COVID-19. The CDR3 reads CASSVDAQGAGGYTF. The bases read TGTGCCAGCAGTGTAGACGCACAGGGGGCGGGGGGCTACACCTTC.